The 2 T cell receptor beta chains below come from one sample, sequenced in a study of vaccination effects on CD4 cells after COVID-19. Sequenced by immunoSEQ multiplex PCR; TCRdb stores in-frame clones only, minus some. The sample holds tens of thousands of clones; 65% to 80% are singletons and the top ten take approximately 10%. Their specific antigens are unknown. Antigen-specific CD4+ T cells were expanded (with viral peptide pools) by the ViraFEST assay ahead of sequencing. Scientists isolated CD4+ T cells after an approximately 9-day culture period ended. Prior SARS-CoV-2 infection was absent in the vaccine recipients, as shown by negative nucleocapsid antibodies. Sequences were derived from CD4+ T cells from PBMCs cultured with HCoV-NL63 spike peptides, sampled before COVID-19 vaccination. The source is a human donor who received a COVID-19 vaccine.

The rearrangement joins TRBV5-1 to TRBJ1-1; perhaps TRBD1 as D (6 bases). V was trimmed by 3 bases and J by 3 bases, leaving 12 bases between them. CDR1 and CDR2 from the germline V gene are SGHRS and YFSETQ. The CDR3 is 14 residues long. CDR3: CASSYRDTHTEAFF. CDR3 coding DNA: TGCGCCAGCAGCTACCGGGACACCCACACTGAAGCTTTCTTT.

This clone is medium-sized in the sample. The CDR3 bases are TGTGCCAGCAAGGGACAGGGAGGTGGAAACACCATATATTTT. Its translation: CASKGQGGGNTIYF. The chain recombines TRBV2 with TRBJ1-3; 9 nucleotides agree with TRBD1. V lost 7 bases, J lost 3 bases, and 4 bases stayed unmatched. This CDR3 comprises 14 residues. The germline V gene encodes CDR1 SNHLY and CDR2 FYNNEI.